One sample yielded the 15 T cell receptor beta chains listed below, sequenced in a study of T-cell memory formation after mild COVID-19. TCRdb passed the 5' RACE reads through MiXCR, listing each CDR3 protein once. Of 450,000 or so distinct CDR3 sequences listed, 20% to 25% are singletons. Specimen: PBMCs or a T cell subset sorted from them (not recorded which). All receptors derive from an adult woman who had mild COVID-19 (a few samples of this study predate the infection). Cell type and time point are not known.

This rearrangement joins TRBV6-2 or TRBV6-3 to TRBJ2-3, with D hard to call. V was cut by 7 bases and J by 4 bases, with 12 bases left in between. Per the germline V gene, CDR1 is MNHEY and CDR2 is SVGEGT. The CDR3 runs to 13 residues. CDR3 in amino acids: CASTLQRADTQYF. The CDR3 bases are TGTGCCAGCACCTTACAAAGGGCAGATACGCAGTATTTT.

In nucleotides, the CDR3 is TGTGCCAGCAGTTTCTGGACTAGCGTTATAGAGACCCAGTACTTC. It translates to CASSFWTSVIETQYF. The chain combines TRBV12-3 or TRBV12-4 with TRBJ2-5; 9 bases fit TRBD2. This CDR3 region has 15 residues. J lost 4 bases, V lost 3 bases, and 6 bases had no gene match.

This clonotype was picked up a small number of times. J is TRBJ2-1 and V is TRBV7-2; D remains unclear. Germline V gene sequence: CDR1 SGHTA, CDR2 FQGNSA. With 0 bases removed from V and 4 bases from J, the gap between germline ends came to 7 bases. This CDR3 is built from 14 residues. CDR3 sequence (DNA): TGTGCCAGCAGCTTAGCTATGGGATACAATGAGCAGTTCTTC. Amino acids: CASSLAMGYNEQFF. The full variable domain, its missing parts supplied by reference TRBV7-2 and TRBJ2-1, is GAGVSQSPSNKVTEKGKDVELRCDPISGHTALYWYRQSLGQGLEFLIYFQGNSAPDKSGLPSDRFSAERTGGSVSTLTIQRTQQEDSAVYLCASSLAMGYNEQFFGPGTRLTVL.

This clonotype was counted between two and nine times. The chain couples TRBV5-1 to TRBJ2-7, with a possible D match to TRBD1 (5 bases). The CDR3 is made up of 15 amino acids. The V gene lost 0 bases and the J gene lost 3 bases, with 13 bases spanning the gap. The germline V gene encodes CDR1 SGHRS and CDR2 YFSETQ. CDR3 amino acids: CASSLGGATYYEQYF. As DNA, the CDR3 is TGCGCCAGCAGCTTGGGTGGGGCGACGTACTACGAGCAGTACTTC. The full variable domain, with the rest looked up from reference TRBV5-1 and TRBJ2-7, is KAGVTQTPRYLIKTRGQQVTLSCSPISGHRSVSWYQQTPGQGLQFLFEYFSETQRNKGNFPGRFSGRQFSNSRSEMNVSTLELGDSALYLCASSLGGATYYEQYFGPGTRLTVT.

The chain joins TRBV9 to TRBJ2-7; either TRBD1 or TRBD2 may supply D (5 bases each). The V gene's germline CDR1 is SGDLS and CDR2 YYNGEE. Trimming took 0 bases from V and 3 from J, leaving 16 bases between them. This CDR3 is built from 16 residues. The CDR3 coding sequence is TGTGCCAGCAGCGTAGGGTCCGGGACCCTCGACTACGAGCAGTACTTC. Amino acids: CASSVGSGTLDYEQYF.

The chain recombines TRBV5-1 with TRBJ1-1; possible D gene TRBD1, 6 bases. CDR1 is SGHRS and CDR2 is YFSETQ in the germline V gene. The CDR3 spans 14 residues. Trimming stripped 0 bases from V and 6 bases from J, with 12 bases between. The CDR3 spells CASSLEGVNAEAFF. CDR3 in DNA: TGCGCCAGCAGCTTGGAGGGGGTAAACGCTGAAGCTTTCTTT.

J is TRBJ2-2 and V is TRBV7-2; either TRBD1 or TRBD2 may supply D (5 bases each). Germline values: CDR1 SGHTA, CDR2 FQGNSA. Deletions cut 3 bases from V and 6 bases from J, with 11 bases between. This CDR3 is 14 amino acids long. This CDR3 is CASSFPGRSGELFF. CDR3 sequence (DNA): TGTGCCAGCAGCTTCCCGGGGCGGTCCGGGGAGCTGTTTTTT. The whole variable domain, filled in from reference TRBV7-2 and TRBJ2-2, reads GAGVSQSPSNKVTEKGKDVELRCDPISGHTALYWYRQSLGQGLEFLIYFQGNSAPDKSGLPSDRFSAERTGGSVSTLTIQRTQQEDSAVYLCASSFPGRSGELFFGEGSRLTVL.

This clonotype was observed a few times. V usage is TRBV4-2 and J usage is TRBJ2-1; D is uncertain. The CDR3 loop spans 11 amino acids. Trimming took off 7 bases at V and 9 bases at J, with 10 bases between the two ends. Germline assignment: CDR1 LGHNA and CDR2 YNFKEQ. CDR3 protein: CASTQNTEQFF. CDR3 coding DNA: TGTGCCAGCACCCAGAACACTGAGCAGTTCTTC.

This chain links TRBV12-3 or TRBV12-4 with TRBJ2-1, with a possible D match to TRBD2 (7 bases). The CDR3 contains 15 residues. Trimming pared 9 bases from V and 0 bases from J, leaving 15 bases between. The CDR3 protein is CASQGGGSSYNEQFF. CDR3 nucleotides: TGTGCCAGTCAAGGGGGGGGGTCCTCCTACAATGAGCAGTTCTTC.

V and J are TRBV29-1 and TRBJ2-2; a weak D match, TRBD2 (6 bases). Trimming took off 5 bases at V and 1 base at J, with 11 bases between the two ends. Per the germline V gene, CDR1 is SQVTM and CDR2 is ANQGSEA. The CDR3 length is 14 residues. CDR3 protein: CSVKNSGNTGELFF. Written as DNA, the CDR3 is TGCAGCGTTAAAAATAGCGGGAACACCGGGGAGCTGTTTTTT.

The CDR3 sequence: CASSLLGVLTGNTIYF. The CDR3 coding sequence is TGTGCCAGCAGCTTGCTCGGGGTGCTCACTGGAAACACCATATATTTT. This chain links TRBV11-2 with TRBJ1-3, with D hard to call. The V end was cut by 3 bases, the J end by 2 bases, with 14 bases between. CDR3 length equals 16 residues. Germline loops: CDR1 SGHAT, CDR2 FQNNGV.

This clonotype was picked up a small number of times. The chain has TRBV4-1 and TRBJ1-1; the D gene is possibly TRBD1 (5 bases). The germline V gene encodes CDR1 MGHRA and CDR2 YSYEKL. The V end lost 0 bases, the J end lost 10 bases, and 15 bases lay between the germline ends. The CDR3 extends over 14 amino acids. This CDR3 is CASSQEHGGGTAFF. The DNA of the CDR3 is TGCGCCAGCAGCCAAGAACACGGCGGGGGAACAGCTTTCTTT.

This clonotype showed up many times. CDR3 sequence: CASSPPGLDEQYF. CDR3 bases: TGTGCCAGCTCACCACCGGGGCTAGACGAGCAGTACTTC. The V call is TRBV18, the J call TRBJ2-7, with D perhaps TRBD1 (5 bases). CDR3 length: 13 amino acids. The germline CDR1 and CDR2 sequences are KGHSH and LQKENI. Trimming removed 0 bases from V and 5 bases from J, with 8 bases in between.

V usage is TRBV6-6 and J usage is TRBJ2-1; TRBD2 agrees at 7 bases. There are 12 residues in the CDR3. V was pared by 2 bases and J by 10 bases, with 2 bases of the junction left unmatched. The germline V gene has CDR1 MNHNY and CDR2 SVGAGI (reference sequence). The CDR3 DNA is TGTGCCAGCAGTTACCCCGGGGGGGAGCAGTTCTTC. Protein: CASSYPGGEQFF.

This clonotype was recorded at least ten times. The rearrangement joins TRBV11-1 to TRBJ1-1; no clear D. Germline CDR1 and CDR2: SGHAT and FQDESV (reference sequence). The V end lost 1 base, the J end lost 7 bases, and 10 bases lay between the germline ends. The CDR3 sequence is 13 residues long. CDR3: CASSLGAPYEAFF. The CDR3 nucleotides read TGTGCCAGCAGCTTAGGCGCCCCGTATGAAGCTTTCTTT.